This TCR beta chain was identified in a study of CD8 T cells in ankylosing spondylitis. It was by quantitative 5'-RACE with molecular barcodes that TCR beta libraries were made. In TCRdb, the 5' RACE reads were re-called with MiXCR into one record per CDR3 protein. Here the sample spans hundreds of thousands of distinct CDR3 sequences, under 25% being singletons. Overall study findings and caveats: Matched synovial fluid from ankylosing spondylitis patients was reported to be enriched for disease-linked clones. Previous work reported some of these motif variants in the synovial fluid and blood of reactive arthritis.

This clonotype was seen a handful of times. Its antigen is not identified. Trimming cost V 4 bases and J 8 bases, with 12 bases left between them. The germline V gene has CDR1 SGHVS and CDR2 FQNEAQ. The CDR3 is 13 amino acids. The V gene is TRBV7-8, the J gene TRBJ2-1; D unclear. The receptor was derived from a female donor with ankylosing spondylitis or in good health (not recorded which). The sample comprised blood, either unsorted or a sorted T cell fraction (not recorded which). DNA for the CDR3: TGTGCCAGCAGCTCCGACTCGTTCGATGAGCAGTTCTTC. Protein product: CASSSDSFDEQFF. Combining the CDR3 with reference TRBV7-8 and TRBJ2-1 gives the whole variable domain GAGVSQSPRYKVAKRGQDVALRCDPISGHVSLFWYQQALGQGPEFLTYFQNEAQLDKSGLPSDRFFAERPEGSVSTLKIQRTQQEDSAVYLCASSSDSFDEQFFGPGTRLTVL.